This T cell receptor (beta chain) was sequenced in a study of shared clonotypes between healthy human individuals. Germline V lookup: CDR1 SGHTA, CDR2 FQGTGA. Trimming took 1 base from V and 4 from J; bases not matched to a gene: 3. This CDR3 is 16 amino acids long. Method: immunoSEQ multiplex PCR; TCRdb's copy keeps in-frame clones and lacks some. The data contain about 490,000 clones, roughly four fifths of them singletons. The sequence was obtained from a woman aged 40 to 49 in good health. Some clones in this sample may be carry-over from other donors' samples. Sequencing used PBMCs. The V and J genes are TRBV7-3 and TRBJ2-1; 11 nucleotides align to TRBD2. CDR3 residues: CASSLIGTSGYNEQFF. The CDR3 DNA is TGTGCCAGCAGCTTAATCGGGACTAGCGGTTACAATGAGCAGTTCTTC.